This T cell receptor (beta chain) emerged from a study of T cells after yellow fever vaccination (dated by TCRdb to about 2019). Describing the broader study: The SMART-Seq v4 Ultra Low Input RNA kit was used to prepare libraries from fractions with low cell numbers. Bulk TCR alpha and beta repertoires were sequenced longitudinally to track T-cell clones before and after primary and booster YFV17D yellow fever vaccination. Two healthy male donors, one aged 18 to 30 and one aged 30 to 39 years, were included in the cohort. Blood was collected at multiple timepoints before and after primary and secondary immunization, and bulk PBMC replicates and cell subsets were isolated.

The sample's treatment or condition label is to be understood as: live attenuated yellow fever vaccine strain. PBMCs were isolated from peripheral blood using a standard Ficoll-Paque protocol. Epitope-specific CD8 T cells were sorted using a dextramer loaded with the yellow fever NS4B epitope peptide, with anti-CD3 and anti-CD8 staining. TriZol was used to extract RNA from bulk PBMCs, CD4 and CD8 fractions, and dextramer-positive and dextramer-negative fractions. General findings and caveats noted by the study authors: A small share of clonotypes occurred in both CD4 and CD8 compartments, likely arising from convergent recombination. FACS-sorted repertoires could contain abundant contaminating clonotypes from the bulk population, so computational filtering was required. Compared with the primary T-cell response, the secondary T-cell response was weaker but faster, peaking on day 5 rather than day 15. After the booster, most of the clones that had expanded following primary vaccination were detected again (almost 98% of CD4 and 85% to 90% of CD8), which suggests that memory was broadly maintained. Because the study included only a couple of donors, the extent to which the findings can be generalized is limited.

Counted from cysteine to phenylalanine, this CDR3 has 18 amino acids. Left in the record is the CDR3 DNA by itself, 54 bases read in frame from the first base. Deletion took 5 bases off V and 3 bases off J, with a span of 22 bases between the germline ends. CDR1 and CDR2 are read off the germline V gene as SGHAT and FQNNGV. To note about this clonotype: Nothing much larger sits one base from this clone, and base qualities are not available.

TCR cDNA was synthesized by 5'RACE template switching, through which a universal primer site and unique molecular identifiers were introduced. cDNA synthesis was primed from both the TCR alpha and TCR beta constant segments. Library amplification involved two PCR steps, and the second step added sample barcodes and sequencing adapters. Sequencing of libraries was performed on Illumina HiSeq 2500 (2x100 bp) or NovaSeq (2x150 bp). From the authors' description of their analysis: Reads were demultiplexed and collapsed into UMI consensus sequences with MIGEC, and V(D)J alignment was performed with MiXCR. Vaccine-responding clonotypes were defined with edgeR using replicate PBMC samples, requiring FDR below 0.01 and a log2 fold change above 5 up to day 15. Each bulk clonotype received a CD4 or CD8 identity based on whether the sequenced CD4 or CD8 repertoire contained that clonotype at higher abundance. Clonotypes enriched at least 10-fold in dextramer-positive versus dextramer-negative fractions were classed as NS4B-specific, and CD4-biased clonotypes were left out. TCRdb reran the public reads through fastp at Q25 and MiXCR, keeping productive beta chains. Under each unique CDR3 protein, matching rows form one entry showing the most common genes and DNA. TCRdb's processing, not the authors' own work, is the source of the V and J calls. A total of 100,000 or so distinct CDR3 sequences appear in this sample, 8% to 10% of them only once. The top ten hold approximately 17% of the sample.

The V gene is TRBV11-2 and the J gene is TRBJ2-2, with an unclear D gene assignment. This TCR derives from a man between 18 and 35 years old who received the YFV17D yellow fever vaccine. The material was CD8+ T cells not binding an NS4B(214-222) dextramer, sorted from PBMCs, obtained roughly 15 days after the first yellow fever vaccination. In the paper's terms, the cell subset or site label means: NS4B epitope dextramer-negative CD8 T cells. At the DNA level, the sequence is TGTGCCAGCAGCCCCAGGTCGTCGGTCCCCATTGACACCGGGGAGCTGTTTTTT. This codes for CASSPRSSVPIDTGELFF.